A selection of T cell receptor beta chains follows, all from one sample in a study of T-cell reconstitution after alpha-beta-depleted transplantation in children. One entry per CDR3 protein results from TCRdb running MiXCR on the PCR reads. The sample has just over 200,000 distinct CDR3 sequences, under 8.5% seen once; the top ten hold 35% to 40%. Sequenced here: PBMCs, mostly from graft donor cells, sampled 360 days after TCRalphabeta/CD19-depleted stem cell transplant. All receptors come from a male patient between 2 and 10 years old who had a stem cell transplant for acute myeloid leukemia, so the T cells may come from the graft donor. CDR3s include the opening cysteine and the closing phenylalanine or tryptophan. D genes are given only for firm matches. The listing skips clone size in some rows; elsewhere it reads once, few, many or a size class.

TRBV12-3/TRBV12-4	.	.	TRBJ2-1	CASSFAFNEQFF	TGTGCCAGCAGTTTCGCGTTCAATGAGCAGTTCTTC
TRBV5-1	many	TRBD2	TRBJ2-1	CASSLTGGYYNEQFF	TGCGCCAGCAGCTTGACGGGGGGGTACTACAATGAGCAGTTCTTC
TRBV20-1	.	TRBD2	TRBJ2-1	CSARDPSGSLYNEQFF	TGCAGTGCTAGAGATCCGAGCGGGAGTCTCTACAATGAGCAGTTCTTC
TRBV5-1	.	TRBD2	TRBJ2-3	CASSLTSGRARSTDTQYF	TGCGCCAGCAGCCTTACTAGCGGGAGGGCCCGAAGCACAGATACGCAGTATTTT
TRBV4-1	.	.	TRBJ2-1	CASSQDFRELSSYNEQFF	TGCGCCAGCAGCCAAGATTTCAGGGAGCTAAGCTCCTACAATGAGCAGTTCTTC
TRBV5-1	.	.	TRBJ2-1	CASGTEVQRDEQFF	TGCGCCAGCGGAACGGAAGTTCAAAGGGATGAGCAGTTCTTC
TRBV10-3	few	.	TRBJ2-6	CAISEGQSGANVLTF	TGTGCCATCAGTGAAGGACAGTCTGGGGCCAACGTCCTGACTTTC
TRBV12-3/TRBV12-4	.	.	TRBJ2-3	CASDSASTDTQYF	TGTGCCAGCGACTCAGCAAGCACAGATACGCAGTATTTT
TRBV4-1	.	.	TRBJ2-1	CASSQLDHRGHNEQFF	TGCGCCAGCAGCCAATTAGATCACCGGGGGCACAATGAGCAGTTCTTC
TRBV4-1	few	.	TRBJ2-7	CASSLLGGPRYEQYF	TGCGCCAGCAGCCTCCTAGGGGGACCGAGGTACGAGCAGTACTTC
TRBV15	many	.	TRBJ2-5	CATSRGQETQYF	TGTGCCACCAGCAGAGGCCAAGAGACCCAGTACTTC
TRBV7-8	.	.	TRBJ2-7	CASSLGGGGSHEQYF	TGTGCCAGCAGCTTAGGGGGGGGCGGGAGCCACGAGCAGTACTTC
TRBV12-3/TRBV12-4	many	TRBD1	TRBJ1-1	CASSLGDRENTEAFF	TGTGCCAGCAGCCTGGGCGACAGGGAGAACACTGAAGCTTTCTTT
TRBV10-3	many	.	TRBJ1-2	CAIVEGANYGYTF	TGTGCCATCGTCGAGGGAGCTAACTATGGCTACACCTTC
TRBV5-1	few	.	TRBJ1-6	CASSLDGSSYNSPLHF	TGCGCCAGCAGCTTGGATGGGAGCTCCTATAATTCACCCCTCCACTTT
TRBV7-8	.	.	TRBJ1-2	CASSQSRAAAYYGYTF	TGTGCCAGCAGCCAATCACGGGCTGCGGCATACTATGGCTACACCTTC
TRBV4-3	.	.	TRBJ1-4	CASSQDRKGGLGEKLFF	TGCGCCAGCAGCCAAGATCGGAAGGGGGGGCTTGGTGAAAAACTGTTTTTT
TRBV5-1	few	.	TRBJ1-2	CASSLFGNPYGYTF	TGCGCCAGCAGCTTGTTCGGAAATCCCTATGGCTACACCTTC
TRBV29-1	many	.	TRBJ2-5	CSVEVPWQETQYF	TGCAGCGTTGAAGTCCCCTGGCAAGAGACCCAGTACTTC
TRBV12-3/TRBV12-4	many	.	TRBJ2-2	CASSHRTGELFF	TGTGCCAGCAGCCACCGCACCGGGGAGCTGTTTTTT
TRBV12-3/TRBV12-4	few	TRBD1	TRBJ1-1	CASTMTGGITEAFF	TGTGCCAGCACAATGACAGGGGGGATCACTGAAGCTTTCTTT
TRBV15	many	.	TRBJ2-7	CATSRAQGDYEQYF	TGTGCCACCAGCAGAGCACAAGGCGATTACGAGCAGTACTTC
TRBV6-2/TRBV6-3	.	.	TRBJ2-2	CASSDATPPGELFF	TGTGCCAGCAGTGACGCTACCCCACCCGGGGAGCTGTTTTTT
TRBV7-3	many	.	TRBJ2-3	CASSLNRGPDTQYF	TGTGCCAGCAGCTTAAATCGGGGTCCAGATACGCAGTATTTT
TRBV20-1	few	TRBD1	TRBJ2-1	CSARSPGGDSYNEQFF	TGCAGTGCTAGGTCCCCAGGGGGCGACTCCTACAATGAGCAGTTCTTC
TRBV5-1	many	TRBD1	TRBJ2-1	CASSLSLGGTGYNEQFF	TGCGCCAGCAGCCTATCCCTAGGGGGGACAGGTTACAATGAGCAGTTCTTC
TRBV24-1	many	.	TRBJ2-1	CATSDPAGEGDYNEQFF	TGTGCCACCAGTGATCCGGCGGGGGAGGGGGACTACAATGAGCAGTTCTTC
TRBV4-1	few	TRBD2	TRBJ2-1	CASSQGPSGGAFEQFF	TGCGCCAGCAGCCAAGGGCCTAGCGGGGGGGCCTTTGAGCAGTTCTTC
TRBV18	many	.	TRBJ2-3	CASSPHRDGTQYF	TGTGCCAGCTCACCACACAGGGATGGTACGCAGTATTTT
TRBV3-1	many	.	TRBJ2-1	CASSQDLLGNEQFF	TGTGCCAGCAGCCAAGATCTATTAGGCAATGAGCAGTTCTTC
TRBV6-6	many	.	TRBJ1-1	CASSGTGTEAFF	TGTGCCAGCAGTGGGACGGGCACTGAAGCTTTCTTT
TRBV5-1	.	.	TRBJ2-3	CASSLEHSRSTDTQYF	TGCGCCAGCAGCTTGGAGCACTCTCGCAGCACAGATACGCAGTATTTT
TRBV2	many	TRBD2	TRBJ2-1	CASSPSGQYNEQFF	TGTGCCAGCAGTCCTAGCGGGCAATACAATGAGCAGTTCTTC